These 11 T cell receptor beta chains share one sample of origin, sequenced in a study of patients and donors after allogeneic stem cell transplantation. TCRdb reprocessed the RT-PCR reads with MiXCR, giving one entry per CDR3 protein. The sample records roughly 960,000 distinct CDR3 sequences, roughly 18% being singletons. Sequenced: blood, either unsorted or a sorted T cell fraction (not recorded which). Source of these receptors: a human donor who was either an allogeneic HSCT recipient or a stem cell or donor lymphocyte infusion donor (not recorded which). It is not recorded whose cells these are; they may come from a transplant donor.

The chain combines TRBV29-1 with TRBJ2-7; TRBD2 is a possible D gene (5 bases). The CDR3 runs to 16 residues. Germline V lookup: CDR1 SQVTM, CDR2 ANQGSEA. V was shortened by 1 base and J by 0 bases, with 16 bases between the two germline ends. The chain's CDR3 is CSVEALRTPSSYEQYF. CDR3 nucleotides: TGCAGCGTTGAAGCGTTGAGGACTCCAAGCTCCTACGAGCAGTACTTC.

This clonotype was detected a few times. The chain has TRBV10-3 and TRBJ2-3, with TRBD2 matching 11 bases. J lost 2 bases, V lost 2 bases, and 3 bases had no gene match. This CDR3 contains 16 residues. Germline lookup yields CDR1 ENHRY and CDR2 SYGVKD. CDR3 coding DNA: TGTGCCATCAGTGAGACTAGCGGGGGATCCACAGATACGCAGTATTTT. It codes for CAISETSGGSTDTQYF.

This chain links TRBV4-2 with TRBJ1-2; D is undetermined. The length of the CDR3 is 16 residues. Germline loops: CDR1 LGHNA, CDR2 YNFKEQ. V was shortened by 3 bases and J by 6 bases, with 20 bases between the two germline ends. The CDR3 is CASSQGDGRAENGYTF. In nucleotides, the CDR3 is TGTGCCAGCAGCCAGGGAGACGGACGGGCCGAGAATGGCTACACCTTC.

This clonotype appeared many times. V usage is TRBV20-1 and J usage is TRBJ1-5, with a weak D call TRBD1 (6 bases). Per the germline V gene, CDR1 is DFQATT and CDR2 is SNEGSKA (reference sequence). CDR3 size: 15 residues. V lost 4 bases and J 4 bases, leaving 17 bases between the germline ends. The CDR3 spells CSATPRGQGNQPQHF. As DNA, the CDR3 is TGCAGTGCTACTCCCCGGGGGCAGGGGAATCAGCCCCAGCATTTT.

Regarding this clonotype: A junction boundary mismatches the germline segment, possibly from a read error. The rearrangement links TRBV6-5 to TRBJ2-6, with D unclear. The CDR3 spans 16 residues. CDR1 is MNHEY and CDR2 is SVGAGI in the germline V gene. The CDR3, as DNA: TGTACCAGCAGTTACAAGTCACTCTCTGGGGCCAACGTCCTGACTTTC. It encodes CTSSYKSLSGANVLTF.

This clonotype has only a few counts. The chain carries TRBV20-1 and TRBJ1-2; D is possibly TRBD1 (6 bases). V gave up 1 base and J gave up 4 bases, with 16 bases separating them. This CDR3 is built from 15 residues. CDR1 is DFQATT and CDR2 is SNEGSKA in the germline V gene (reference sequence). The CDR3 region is CSARVSGAQVYGYTF. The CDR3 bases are TGCAGTGCTAGAGTGTCAGGGGCGCAGGTCTATGGCTACACCTTC.

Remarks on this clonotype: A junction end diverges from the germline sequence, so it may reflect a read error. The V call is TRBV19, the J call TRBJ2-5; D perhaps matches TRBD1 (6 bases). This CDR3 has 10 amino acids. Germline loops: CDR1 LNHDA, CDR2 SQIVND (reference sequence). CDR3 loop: CDQGRETQYF. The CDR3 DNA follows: TGCGACCAGGGGAGAGAGACCCAGTACTTC.

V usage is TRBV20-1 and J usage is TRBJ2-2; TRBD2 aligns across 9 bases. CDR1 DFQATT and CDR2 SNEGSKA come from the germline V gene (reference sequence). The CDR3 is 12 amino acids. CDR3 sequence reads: CTLAGPTGELFF. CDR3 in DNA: TGCACACTAGCGGGCCCCACCGGGGAGCTGTTTTTT.

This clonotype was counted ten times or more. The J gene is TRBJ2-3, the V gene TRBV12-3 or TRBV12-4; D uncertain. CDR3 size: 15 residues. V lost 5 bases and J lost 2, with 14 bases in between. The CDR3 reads CASSPYRSSTDTQYF. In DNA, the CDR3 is TGTGCCAGCAGTCCCTATCGCTCTTCCACAGATACGCAGTATTTT.

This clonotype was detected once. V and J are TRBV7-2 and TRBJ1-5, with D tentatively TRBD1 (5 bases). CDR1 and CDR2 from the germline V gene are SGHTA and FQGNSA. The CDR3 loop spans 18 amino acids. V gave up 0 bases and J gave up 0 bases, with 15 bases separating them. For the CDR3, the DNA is TGTGCCAGCAGCTTAGCGAGCAGACAGCTCTATAGCAATCAGCCCCAGCATTTT. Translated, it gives CASSLASRQLYSNQPQHF.

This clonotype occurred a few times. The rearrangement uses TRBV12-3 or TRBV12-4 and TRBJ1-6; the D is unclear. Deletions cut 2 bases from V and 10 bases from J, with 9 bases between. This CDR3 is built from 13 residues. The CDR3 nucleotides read TGTGCCAGCAGTTTATCGGGGAGGTCACCCCTCCACTTT. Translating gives CASSLSGRSPLHF.